These 16 T cell receptor beta chains originate from one sample sequenced in a study of immune evolution from preneoplasia to lung adenocarcinoma. The table came from immunoSEQ multiplex PCR; TCRdb's copy has only in-frame clones and leaves some out. The table shows thousands of clones, with 70% to 80% occurring only once. Sequenced input: FFPE minimally invasive lung adenocarcinoma tissue. These TCRs come from a person aged 50 to 70 with lung adenocarcinoma.

The chain joins TRBV6-5 to TRBJ1-5; perhaps TRBD1 as D (6 bases). This CDR3 is built from 15 residues. From germline, CDR1 is MNHEY and CDR2 SVGAGI. With 4 bases removed from V and 4 bases from J, the gap between germline ends came to 14 bases. CDR3 region: CASSLGGGINQPQHF. The CDR3 DNA sequence: TGTGCCAGCAGTTTAGGGGGAGGTATTAATCAGCCCCAGCATTTT.

The CDR3 is CASRTGYLSGELFF. The DNA of the CDR3 is TGTGCCAGCAGGACAGGGTATTTGTCTGGGGAGCTGTTTTTT. V gene TRBV19 combines with J gene TRBJ2-2; 8 positions agree with TRBD1. The CDR3 extends over 14 amino acids. CDR1 is LNHDA and CDR2 is SQIVND in the germline V gene (reference sequence). The V and J ends lost 9 bases and 8 bases, in that order; junction bases with no gene match: 11. The whole variable domain, filled in from reference TRBV19 and TRBJ2-2, reads DGGITQSPKYLFRKEGQNVTLSCEQNLNHDAMYWYRQDPGQGLRLIYYSQIVNDFQKGDIAEGYSVSREKKESFPLTVTSAQKNPTAFYLCASRTGYLSGELFFGEGSRLTVL.

V gene TRBV5-1 combines with J gene TRBJ2-7; D remains ambiguous. Trimming took 4 bases from V and 0 from J, leaving 14 bases between them. Looked up from germline, CDR1 is SGHRS and CDR2 is YFSETQ. This CDR3 has 15 residues. The CDR3 DNA follows: TGCGCCAGCAGCCCCAGGTCCTCCAGCTCCTACGAGCAGTACTTC. Protein product: CASSPRSSSSYEQYF.

The chain has TRBV6-1 and TRBJ2-7; TRBD1 aligns across 9 bases. This CDR3 has 14 residues. Germline CDR1 is MNHNS and CDR2 is SASEGT. J gave up 3 bases and V 7 bases, and 7 bases lay outside the gene matches. CDR3 in amino acids: CASTTGGAFYEQYF. DNA for the CDR3: TGTGCCAGCACTACAGGGGGCGCGTTCTACGAGCAGTACTTC.

The count of this clone is one. The chain carries TRBV5-4 and TRBJ2-7; TRBD2 agrees at 7 bases. The CDR3 sequence is 14 residues long. Germline CDR1 reads SGHNT; CDR2 reads YYREEE (reference sequence). Unmatched junction bases numbered 9, after V lost 6 bases and J lost 3 bases. CDR3 residues: CASTLRGEIYEQYF. The CDR3 nucleotides read TGTGCCAGCACCCTCCGGGGGGAAATCTACGAGCAGTACTTC.

V and J are TRBV27 and TRBJ2-7, with D perhaps TRBD1 or TRBD2 (5 bases each). CDR3 length: 15 residues. Germline-derived CDR1 and CDR2 are MNHEY and SMNVEV (reference sequence). V was clipped by 1 base and J by 0 bases, with 10 bases between them. In DNA form, the CDR3 reads TGTGCCAGCAGTTTATACGGGACGGACTCCTACGAGCAGTACTTC. Translating it yields CASSLYGTDSYEQYF.

The rearrangement uses TRBV28 and TRBJ2-7, with D maybe TRBD2 (6 bases). The germline CDR1 and CDR2 sequences are MDHEN and SYDVKM. The V end was cut by 2 bases, the J end by 3 bases, with 11 bases between. CDR3 size: 14 residues. In nucleotides, the CDR3 is TGTGCCAGCAGTTTACGGGGGATTGGCTACGAGCAGTACTTC. Translating gives CASSLRGIGYEQYF.

This clone occurred a few times. The chain links TRBV5-1 to TRBJ2-5, with D perhaps TRBD2 (5 bases). The V gene lost 0 bases and the J gene lost 1 base, with 10 bases spanning the gap. The germline gives CDR1 SGHRS, CDR2 YFSETQ. The CDR3 length is 15 residues. The CDR3 reads CASSLADRGQETQYF. The CDR3 coding sequence is TGCGCCAGCAGCTTGGCCGATCGGGGCCAAGAGACCCAGTACTTC. Full variable domain (rest looked up from reference TRBV5-1 and TRBJ2-5): KAGVTQTPRYLIKTRGQQVTLSCSPISGHRSVSWYQQTPGQGLQFLFEYFSETQRNKGNFPGRFSGRQFSNSRSEMNVSTLELGDSALYLCASSLADRGQETQYFGPGTRLLVL.

This clone was picked up one time. This sequence joins TRBV7-2 and TRBJ2-3; TRBD2 matches 10 bases. The germline gives CDR1 SGHTA, CDR2 FQGNSA. J lost 3 bases, V lost 5 bases, and 8 bases had no gene match. The CDR3 totals 16 residues. The CDR3 is CASSRRASGRTDTQYF. CDR3 coding DNA: TGTGCCAGCAGCCGCCGCGCTAGCGGGAGAACAGATACGCAGTATTTT. Combining the CDR3 with reference TRBV7-2 and TRBJ2-3 gives the whole variable domain GAGVSQSPSNKVTEKGKDVELRCDPISGHTALYWYRQSLGQGLEFLIYFQGNSAPDKSGLPSDRFSAERTGGSVSTLTIQRTQQEDSAVYLCASSRRASGRTDTQYFGPGTRLTVL.

The chain is built from TRBV6-4 and TRBJ2-1, with D possibly being TRBD1 (6 bases). Germline V gene sequence: CDR1 MRHNA, CDR2 SNTAGT. Trimming removed 0 bases from V and 6 bases from J, with 9 bases in between. The CDR3 spans 14 residues. CDR3 DNA: TGTGCCAGCAGTGACTCCACAGGGTCCAATGAGCAGTTCTTC. Protein product: CASSDSTGSNEQFF.

This chain joins TRBV2 and TRBJ2-7; D is perhaps TRBD2 (5 bases). The germline CDR1 and CDR2 sequences are SNHLY and FYNNEI. V was shortened by 5 bases and J by 7 bases, with 12 bases between the two germline ends. The CDR3 totals 12 residues. The CDR3 DNA follows: TGTGCCAGCAGTTCAGAGCGGCGGGAGCAGTACTTC. Its protein is CASSSERREQYF.

V is TRBV2 and J is TRBJ2-5; 11 bases fit TRBD2. Germline values: CDR1 SNHLY, CDR2 FYNNEI. The CDR3 length is 13 residues. V lost 6 bases, J lost 7 bases, and 4 bases stayed unmatched. The CDR3: CASRTGTSGTQYF. The CDR3 region has the DNA TGTGCCAGCAGAACCGGGACTAGCGGGACCCAGTACTTC.

Only one count was recorded for this clone. This sequence joins TRBV9 and TRBJ2-5; the D gene could be TRBD1 or TRBD2 (5 bases each). The V gene's germline CDR1 is SGDLS and CDR2 YYNGEE. CDR3 length: 15 residues. Trimming took off 3 bases at V and 4 bases at J, with 16 bases between the two ends. Here the CDR3 reads CASSARGVRVETQYF. The CDR3 DNA reads TGTGCCAGCAGCGCCCGAGGGGTAAGGGTAGAGACCCAGTACTTC.

The chain couples TRBV10-3 to TRBJ1-1; D is uncertain. The CDR3 has 12 residues. V was cut by 3 bases and J by 11 bases, with 13 bases left in between. Germline V CDR1 and CDR2: ENHRY, SYGVKD. In DNA, the CDR3 is TGTGCCATCAGTGAAAATCCTACCGAGGCTTTCTTT. Amino acid sequence: CAISENPTEAFF.

This clone showed up just once. The chain has TRBV2 and TRBJ2-3, with TRBD1 identical over 7 bases. Trimming at V came to 2 bases and at J to 2 bases, leaving 4 bases not matched to a gene. The CDR3 has 15 residues. Germline CDR1 is SNHLY and CDR2 is FYNNEI. CDR3 DNA sequence: TGTGCCAGCAGTGAAAGACAGGGAAACACAGATACGCAGTATTTT. It encodes CASSERQGNTDTQYF. Full variable domain (rest looked up from reference TRBV2 and TRBJ2-3): EPEVTQTPSHQVTQMGQEVILRCVPISNHLYFYWYRQILGQKVEFLVSFYNNEISEKSEIFDDQFSVERPDGSNFTLKIRSTKLEDSAMYFCASSERQGNTDTQYFGPGTRLTVL.

This clone was picked up a small number of times. This chain connects TRBV15 to TRBJ2-1; tentative D call: TRBD1 (8 bases). Germline V lookup: CDR1 LNHNV, CDR2 YYDKDF (reference sequence). The V end lost 4 bases, the J end lost 0 bases, and 19 bases lay between the germline ends. This CDR3 is built from 18 residues. The DNA of the CDR3 is TGTGCCACCAGCACGGACAGGGAGGGAGGAAGCTCCTACAATGAGCAGTTCTTC. Amino acids: CATSTDREGGSSYNEQFF.